The 30 T cell receptor beta chains presented below share a single source sample, sequenced in a study of blood T cells in healthy people across ages. A second PCR, run for 7 to 11 cycles, used a sample-barcoded 5' primer plus a J-beta primer mix. MiXCR was run by TCRdb on the 5' RACE reads, yielding one entry per CDR3 protein. Of some 710,000 distinct CDR3 sequences listed, about 24% are singletons. The sequencing sample was made of blood. The source is a man between 70 and 80 years old in good health.

This clonotype was observed a few times. The chain has TRBV29-1 and TRBJ1-2; D is ambiguous. V lost 3 bases and J lost 4, with 9 bases in between. The CDR3 totals 12 residues. Germline V gene lookup returns CDR1 SQVTM and CDR2 ANQGSEA. CDR3: CSVEGSLYGYTF. CDR3 sequence (DNA): TGCAGCGTTGAGGGTAGCCTCTATGGCTACACCTTC.

The rearrangement joins TRBV7-9 to TRBJ2-3; D is possibly TRBD1 or TRBD2 (5 bases each). V was cut by 7 bases and J by 0 bases, with 14 bases left in between. This CDR3 is built from 15 residues. The germline V gene encodes CDR1 SEHNR and CDR2 FQNEAQ (reference sequence). In nucleotides, the CDR3 is TGTGCCAGCAACCGAGGGGAATATAGCACAGATACGCAGTATTTT. Amino acid sequence: CASNRGEYSTDTQYF.

This clonotype was found a few times. CDR3 sequence reads: CASSFGHRAGGRGSPLHF. The DNA for the CDR3 is TGTGCCAGCAGTTTCGGCCATCGGGCAGGGGGACGCGGTTCACCCCTCCACTTT. The chain uses TRBV12-3 or TRBV12-4 and TRBJ1-6; 7 nucleotides align to TRBD1. V lost 3 bases, J lost 9 bases, and 17 bases stayed unmatched. The CDR3 consists of 18 residues.

The chain uses TRBV18 and TRBJ2-1; D is unresolved. With 3 bases removed from V and 9 bases from J, the gap between germline ends came to 12 bases. Germline CDR1 is KGHSH and CDR2 is LQKENI. CDR3 length equals 13 residues. The DNA of the CDR3 is TGTGCCAGCTCACCTCTCAGTAGTTTTGAGCAGTTCTTC. Translation gives CASSPLSSFEQFF.

There are a few counts of this clonotype. The chain is built from TRBV7-6 and TRBJ2-5, with 9 bases matching TRBD2. The germline V gene has CDR1 SGHVS and CDR2 FNYEAQ. J gave up 5 bases and V 3 bases, and 4 bases lay outside the gene matches. The CDR3 covers 14 residues. For the CDR3, the DNA is TGTGCCAGCAGCTTGCTAGCGGGATTCGAGACCCAGTACTTC. It encodes CASSLLAGFETQYF.

This clonotype was observed at least ten times. The rearrangement joins TRBV29-1 to TRBJ1-1; 9 positions agree with TRBD1. CDR1 and CDR2 from the germline V gene are SQVTM and ANQGSEA. The CDR3 covers 13 residues. The V and J ends lost 5 bases and 5 bases, in that order; junction bases with no gene match: 6. CDR3 DNA sequence: TGCAGCGTTTACGGGACAGGGATAACTGAAGCTTTCTTT. It specifies CSVYGTGITEAFF.

This clonotype occurred a few times. The rearrangement uses TRBV7-2 and TRBJ1-5; the match to TRBD1 covers 7 bases. J lost 7 bases, V lost 2 bases, and 8 bases had no gene match. Germline V lookup: CDR1 SGHTA, CDR2 FQGNSA. The CDR3 runs to 15 residues. This CDR3 reads CASSLSSTGVQPQHF. CDR3 coding DNA: TGTGCCAGCAGCTTATCCAGCACAGGGGTCCAGCCCCAGCATTTT.

This clonotype was recorded a few times. The chain has TRBV10-3 and TRBJ2-3, with TRBD1 identical over 8 bases. Germline-derived CDR1 and CDR2 are ENHRY and SYGVKD. This CDR3 is built from 15 residues. Trimming removed 7 bases from V and 2 bases from J; junction bases left unmatched: 8. The DNA of the CDR3 is TGTGCCATCACCACGACAGGGGAGGTCACAGATACGCAGTATTTT. It codes for CAITTTGEVTDTQYF.

The chain recombines TRBV14 with TRBJ1-6; D is ambiguous. CDR3 length equals 15 residues. V lost 1 base and J 3 bases, leaving 7 bases between the germline ends. The germline V gene encodes CDR1 SGHDN and CDR2 FVKESK. CDR3 DNA sequence: TGTGCCAGCAGCCAAGGACGGATCTATAATTCACCCCTCCACTTT. This translates into CASSQGRIYNSPLHF. The full variable domain, completed using reference TRBV14 and TRBJ1-6, is EAGVTQFPSHSVIEKGQTVTLRCDPISGHDNLYWYRRVMGKEIKFLLHFVKESKQDESGMPNNRFLAERTGGTYSTLKVQPAELEDSGVYFCASSQGRIYNSPLHFGNGTRLTVT.

This clonotype showed up just a few times. The V and J genes are TRBV20-1 and TRBJ2-3; D is possibly TRBD2 (6 bases). From germline, CDR1 is DFQATT and CDR2 SNEGSKA (reference sequence). V was cut by 6 bases and J by 14 bases, with 18 bases left in between. The CDR3 consists of 11 residues. For the CDR3, the DNA is TGCAGTGCCCAAGGGAGGAGTAACGGGTATTTT. Translation gives CSAQGRSNGYF.

The chain has TRBV13 and TRBJ2-3; D is possibly TRBD2 (5 bases). Trimming took off 5 bases at V and 10 bases at J, with 13 bases between the two ends. This CDR3 spans 12 amino acids. Germline V gene lookup returns CDR1 PRHDT and CDR2 FYEKMQ (reference sequence). The CDR3 loop is CASSGGFGAQYF. In DNA, the CDR3 is TGTGCCAGCAGCGGAGGCTTCGGAGCGCAGTATTTT.

The chain is built from TRBV12-3 or TRBV12-4 and TRBJ2-1; 9 bases fit TRBD1. Trimming cost V 4 bases and J 5 bases; bases outside gene matches: 3. CDR3 length: 14 residues. CDR3 sequence (DNA): TGTGCCAGCAGTTCGACAGGGGGGCACAATGAGCAGTTCTTC. This gives the protein CASSSTGGHNEQFF.

V gene TRBV20-1 combines with J gene TRBJ2-3; D may be TRBD2 (6 bases). V was clipped by 4 bases and J by 1 base, with 9 bases between them. Germline-derived CDR1 and CDR2 are DFQATT and SNEGSKA (reference sequence). CDR3 size: 13 residues. CDR3 bases: TGCAGTGCTATGACGGGGGGCACAGATACGCAGTATTTT. This translates into CSAMTGGTDTQYF.

J is TRBJ2-5 and V is TRBV18, with 7 bases lining up with TRBD1. The closer fit of TRBJ2-7 to the DNA end suggests the J call may be wrong. Per the germline V gene, CDR1 is KGHSH and CDR2 is LQKENI. The length of the CDR3 is 14 residues. CDR3 sequence (DNA): TGTGCCAGCTCACCCCCGACAGGGACCTACGAGCAGTACGTC. It yields the protein CASSPPTGTYEQYV.

This clonotype has just a few counts. This rearrangement joins TRBV18 to TRBJ2-3; 7 bases line up with TRBD1. In germline, CDR1 is KGHSH, CDR2 LQKENI. With V trimmed by 6 bases and J by 3 bases, 3 bases remained unmatched. The CDR3 totals 13 residues. The CDR3 region is CASSSGQTDTQYF. CDR3 DNA sequence: TGTGCCAGCTCGTCGGGACAGACAGATACGCAGTATTTT.

This clonotype was recorded a few times. The chain couples TRBV28 to TRBJ1-5; the D gene is possibly TRBD1 (6 bases). CDR1 and CDR2 (germline): MDHEN, SYDVKM. V lost 6 bases and J lost 3, with 12 bases in between. The CDR3 spans 14 residues. In DNA form, the CDR3 reads TGTGCCAGCAGCACCCGGACAGACAATCAGCCCCAGCATTTT. Protein: CASSTRTDNQPQHF.

This clonotype is a singleton in its sample. The gene calls are TRBV4-2 and TRBJ1-5; no firm D call. Between the trimmed V and J ends, which lost 3 bases and 3 bases, there was a span of 3 bases. CDR1 and CDR2 (germline): LGHNA, YNFKEQ. This CDR3 spans 12 amino acids. For the CDR3, the DNA is TGTGCCAGCAGCCATATCAATCAGCCCCAGCATTTT. Its protein product is CASSHINQPQHF.

This clonotype was recorded a few times. The rearrangement links TRBV7-2 to TRBJ2-2; D not resolved. CDR3 length: 15 amino acids. V lost 0 bases and J 5 bases, leaving 10 bases between the germline ends. CDR1 SGHTA and CDR2 FQGNSA come from the germline V gene. In DNA, the CDR3 is TGTGCCAGCAGCTTAGCGGCCATGGGAACCGGGGAGCTGTTTTTT. Encoded protein: CASSLAAMGTGELFF.

There are a few counts of this clonotype. J is TRBJ1-1 and V is TRBV15; tentatively, D is TRBD1 (5 bases). Trimming pared 5 bases from V and 0 bases from J, leaving 10 bases between. The V gene's germline CDR1 is LNHNV and CDR2 YYDKDF (reference sequence). The CDR3 extends over 14 amino acids. The CDR3 DNA reads as TGTGCCACCAGCCCAGGGCAGCTGAACACTGAAGCTTTCTTT. Translation: CATSPGQLNTEAFF.

The rearrangement uses TRBV20-1 and TRBJ1-5, with D maybe TRBD1 (5 bases). CDR3 length equals 14 residues. The V gene's germline CDR1 is DFQATT and CDR2 SNEGSKA (reference sequence). Trimming stripped 7 bases from V and 4 bases from J, with 17 bases between. The CDR3 reads CSVAPGTANQPQHF. DNA of the CDR3: TGCAGTGTGGCACCCGGGACGGCTAATCAGCCCCAGCATTTT.

The rearrangement links TRBV15 to TRBJ1-2; tentatively, D is TRBD1 (5 bases). The length of the CDR3 is 15 residues. Germline V gene lookup returns CDR1 LNHNV and CDR2 YYDKDF (reference sequence). Trimming shortened V by 0 bases and J by 3 bases, and 11 bases separated the two germline ends. The CDR3 bases are TGTGCCACCAGCAGAGATCTCAGAGGGGACTATGGCTACACCTTC. This gives the protein CATSRDLRGDYGYTF.

This chain connects TRBV3-1 to TRBJ2-1; no clear D gene. The CDR3 contains 15 residues. V was shortened by 0 bases and J by 8 bases, with 14 bases between the two germline ends. Germline CDR1 and CDR2: LGHDT and YNNKEL (reference sequence). CDR3 amino acids: CASSQDSTPSDEQFF. The DNA for the CDR3 is TGTGCCAGCAGCCAAGATTCGACCCCCTCAGATGAGCAGTTCTTC.

The V and J genes are TRBV4-3 and TRBJ2-5; 7 bases match TRBD1. The CDR3 totals 16 residues. V was clipped by 4 bases and J by 5 bases; unmatched bases: 13. The V gene's germline CDR1 is LGHNA and CDR2 YSLEER. The CDR3 nucleotides are TGCGCCAGCAGCCCTAAGGGTGACAGGGAAGGGGAGACCCAGTACTTC. This gives the protein CASSPKGDREGETQYF.

This chain joins TRBV5-5 and TRBJ2-7, with D possibly being TRBD1 (5 bases). Trimming removed 2 bases from V and 3 bases from J, with 15 bases in between. Germline values: CDR1 SGHKS, CDR2 YYEKEE (reference sequence). The CDR3 length is 15 residues. CDR3 loop: CASSFYPPDNYEQYV. The CDR3 coding sequence is TGTGCCAGCAGCTTCTACCCACCGGACAACTACGAGCAGTACGTC.

In its sample, this clonotype was seen a few times. The CDR3, as DNA: TGCGCCAGCAGCTTGGCCGGGGGCCAGAACACTGAAGCTTTCTTT. It encodes CASSLAGGQNTEAFF. The chain has TRBV5-1 and TRBJ1-1; maybe TRBD1 (6 bases). The CDR3 is made up of 15 amino acids. Germline CDR1 SGHRS, CDR2 YFSETQ. V lost 0 bases and J lost 1, with 10 bases in between.

The genes are TRBV12-3 or TRBV12-4 and TRBJ2-2; unclear D gene. The CDR3 runs 14 residues. V was trimmed by 6 bases and J by 8 bases, leaving 16 bases between them. This CDR3 is CASSKNNLPGELFF. The CDR3 DNA sequence: TGTGCCAGCAGCAAAAACAATCTCCCAGGGGAGCTGTTTTTT.

J is TRBJ1-3 and V is TRBV9; D is ambiguous. The CDR3 loop spans 15 amino acids. Germline CDR1 reads SGDLS; CDR2 reads YYNGEE. Trimming shortened V by 0 bases and J by 2 bases, and 9 bases separated the two germline ends. The CDR3 region has the DNA TGTGCCAGCAGCGTAGGCGGTAGAACTGGAAACACCATATATTTT. The encoded protein is CASSVGGRTGNTIYF.

The sample holds a few counts of this clonotype. The rearrangement uses TRBV10-3 and TRBJ2-5, with 7 bases lining up with TRBD1. The J call may be mistaken, given a closer DNA end match to TRBJ2-7. This CDR3 spans 13 amino acids. Germline assignment: CDR1 ENHRY and CDR2 SYGVKD. The CDR3 loop reads CAISWGQSYEQYF. The CDR3 bases are TGTGCCATCAGTTGGGGACAGTCCTACGAGCAGTACTTC.

This clonotype was seen more than once but under ten times. The chain carries TRBV7-8 and TRBJ2-3; possible D gene TRBD2, 6 bases. Trimming removed 5 bases at V and 1 base at J, with 16 bases between. From germline, CDR1 is SGHVS and CDR2 FQNEAQ. The length of the CDR3 is 16 residues. CDR3 sequence (DNA): TGTGCCAGCAGCACCTGGGACTTCCCCGGCACAGATACGCAGTATTTT. Residues: CASSTWDFPGTDTQYF.

J is TRBJ2-5 and V is TRBV28, with a possible D match to TRBD2 (6 bases). The CDR3 is made up of 16 amino acids. The V end was cut by 6 bases, the J end by 0 bases, with 17 bases between. Germline V gives CDR1 MDHEN, CDR2 SYDVKM. DNA of the CDR3: TGTGCCAGCAGGGACTACCGAGGATGGTACCAAGAGACCCAGTACTTC. Its translation: CASRDYRGWYQETQYF.